This T cell receptor beta chain came from a study of cytomegalovirus exposure and HLA in healthy donors. Study-level findings and limits: Exclusion as indistinguishable affected some V segments, including TRBV6-2 and TRBV6-3. The authors later found TCR association rates varying by HLA locus, with DRB1 most and HLA-C fewest. The authors later linked a missense DCLRE1C variant to TCR beta V- and J-gene trimming.

This PCR relied on a set of 60 Vbeta primers and 13 Jbeta primers. Only in-frame clones appear in the TCRdb table, and some are missing; sequencing was by immunoSEQ multiplex PCR. The table has tens of thousands of clones, about 80% seen once. About this clone: Its antigen is still unknown.

V shed 5 bases and J shed 5 bases, with 19 bases lying between them. The length of the CDR3 is 15 residues. Germline lookup yields CDR1 SGHNT and CDR2 YYREEE (reference sequence). The sequence was obtained from a middle-aged man in good health and CMV-seronegative. Sequencing used PBMCs. V and J are TRBV5-4 and TRBJ1-1; a possible D gene is TRBD1 (6 bases). CDR3: CASRSSTGFLTEAFF. CDR3 bases: TGTGCCAGCAGATCGTCGACAGGTTTCCTAACTGAAGCTTTCTTT.